The T cell receptor (beta chain) under discussion was sequenced for a study of regulatory T cells in long-lasting Graves disease. The study's findings and limits: Persistent disease preferred TRBV28, TRBJ1-2 and TRBJ2-5. Persistent patients had more shared public clonotypes (roughly 2,700) than new patients (roughly 970).

The time point is: newly diagnosed GD, antithyroid drugs for less than 3 months. RNA extracted from PBMCs served as the sequencing template. In its sample, this clonotype was seen a few times. What it binds is not known. CDR3 size: 15 residues. With 2 bases removed from V and 3 bases from J, the gap between germline ends came to 14 bases. The germline gives CDR1 SGHRS, CDR2 YFSETQ. CDR3-region Arm-PCR and iRepertoire HTBI primers produced the TCR beta libraries. As handled by the study authors: Sequenced samples collectively carried around 60 TRBV and some 15 TRBJ segments. TCRdb analysed the multiplex PCR reads with MiXCR anew, one entry per CDR3 protein. In this record, the V and J calls reflect TCRdb's handling and not the investigators' own analysis. The data show 400,000 to 500,000 distinct CDR3 sequences, over 15% seen once. These same records also appear under a second study, on T cells in Graves' hyperthyroidism and ophthalmopathy. According to that study: Most thyroid-expanded clonotypes above 0.001 were also found in blood.

The origin of this receptor is a woman younger than 35 with Graves disease. Sequencing used peripheral blood mononuclear cells (PBMCs), obtained at new diagnosis, from a patient treated with antithyroid drugs. The chain links TRBV5-1 to TRBJ1-1, with no clear D. Here the CDR3 reads CASSLLTGGHTEAFF. CDR3 sequence (DNA): TGCGCCAGCAGCTTATTAACGGGCGGTCACACTGAAGCTTTCTTT.